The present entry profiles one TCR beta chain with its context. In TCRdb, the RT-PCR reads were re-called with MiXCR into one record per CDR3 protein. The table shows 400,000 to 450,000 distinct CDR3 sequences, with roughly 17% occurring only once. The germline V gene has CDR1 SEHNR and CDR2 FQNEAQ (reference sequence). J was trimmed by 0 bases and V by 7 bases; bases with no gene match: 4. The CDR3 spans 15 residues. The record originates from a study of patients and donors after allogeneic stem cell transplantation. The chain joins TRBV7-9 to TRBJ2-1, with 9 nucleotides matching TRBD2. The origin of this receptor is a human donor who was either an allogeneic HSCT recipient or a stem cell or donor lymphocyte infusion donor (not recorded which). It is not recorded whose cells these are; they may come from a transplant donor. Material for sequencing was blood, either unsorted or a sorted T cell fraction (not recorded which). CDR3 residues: CASIPAGGSYNEQFF. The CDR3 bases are TGTGCCAGCATACCAGCGGGGGGCTCCTACAATGAGCAGTTCTTC.